What follows are 2 T cell receptor beta chains derived from one specimen sequenced in a study of cytotoxic CD8 clonotypes in ibrutinib-treated CLL. Sequencing was performed with immunoSEQ multiplex PCR; in TCRdb, only in-frame clones are kept and a portion is missing. In the table there are roughly 200,000 clones, 70% of which are singletons. The source was PBMCs, collected after 12 months of ibrutinib treatment. These TCRs come from a human donor with chronic lymphocytic leukemia.

This chain uses TRBV15 with TRBJ2-7, with D possibly being TRBD1 (6 bases). The CDR3 loop spans 17 amino acids. CDR1 is LNHNV, CDR2 YYDKDF, per germline (reference sequence). V lost 4 bases and J lost 1, with 20 bases in between. DNA of the CDR3: TGTGCCACCAGCAAGGGGTATGGCAGGGGCCCGTCCTACGAGCAGTACTTC. Translating it yields CATSKGYGRGPSYEQYF. The full variable domain, in which reference TRBV15 and TRBJ2-7 provide the parts outside the CDR3, is DAMVIQNPRYQVTQFGKPVTLSCSQTLNHNVMYWYQQKSSQAPKLLFHYYDKDFNNEADTPDNFQSRRPNTSFCFLDIRSPGLGDTAMYLCATSKGYGRGPSYEQYFGPGTRLTVT.

This clone has just a few counts. The chain combines TRBV18 with TRBJ2-3; TRBD2 aligns across 11 bases. The CDR3 spans 17 residues. Trimming at V came to 4 bases and at J to 0 bases, leaving 6 bases not matched to a gene. CDR1 KGHSH and CDR2 LQKENI come from the germline V gene. The CDR3 DNA is TGTGCCAGCTCACTTTTAGGGACTAGCGGAAGCACAGATACGCAGTATTTT. This gives the protein CASSLLGTSGSTDTQYF.